This T cell receptor beta chain was observed in a study of post-analysis software for immune sequencing data. The library was made from cDNA and included unique molecular identifiers. Each CDR3 protein is one row after TCRdb ran MiXCR on the PCR reads. The sample holds roughly 600,000 distinct CDR3 sequences, around 40% seen once. Sequences were obtained from blood. The clonotype comes from a girl between 5 and 17 years old with multiple sclerosis.

As DNA, the CDR3 is TGCGCCAGCAGCTTGGGGTCACTGAGGGATACGCAGTATTTT. It yields the protein CASSLGSLRDTQYF. The J gene is TRBJ2-3, the V gene TRBV5-1; D gene uncertain. This CDR3 has 14 amino acids. Germline values: CDR1 SGHRS, CDR2 YFSETQ. V lost 0 bases, J lost 6 bases, and 11 bases lay in between.